A single sample is the source of the 10 T cell receptor beta chains below, sequenced in a study of T cell responses to AZD1222 COVID-19 vaccine. Sequencing was performed with immunoSEQ multiplex PCR; in TCRdb, only in-frame clones are kept and a portion is missing. The sample shows approximately 150,000 clones, 80% to 95% of them seen only once. The sample here was peripheral blood, taken 28 days after the second AZD1222 dose. The origin of the receptors is an adult who received the AZD1222 COVID-19 vaccine.

The chain employs TRBV4-2 and TRBJ1-2; D is unclear. The CDR3 length is 15 residues. Germline assignment: CDR1 LGHNA and CDR2 YNFKEQ. Trimming stripped 0 bases from V and 4 bases from J, with 12 bases between. The CDR3, as DNA: TGTGCCAGCAGCCAAGATCAGCTCACAAGCTATGGCTACACCTTC. Protein product: CASSQDQLTSYGYTF.

The chain is built from TRBV11-3 and TRBJ2-1; D perhaps matches TRBD2 (5 bases). Germline-derived CDR1 and CDR2 are SGHNT and YENEEA. Trimming removed 5 bases at V and 4 bases at J, with 15 bases between. The CDR3 consists of 15 residues. This chain's CDR3 is CASSPRSGPYNEQFF. The CDR3 DNA reads as TGTGCCAGCAGCCCCCGCAGCGGACCTTACAATGAGCAGTTCTTC.

The chain employs TRBV28 and TRBJ2-1; the D gene is possibly TRBD2 (5 bases). The CDR3 extends over 15 amino acids. Germline-derived CDR1 and CDR2 are MDHEN and SYDVKM. Trimming cost V 6 bases and J 6 bases, with 18 bases left between them. The CDR3: CASSPRRIRGNEQFF. CDR3 sequence (DNA): TGTGCCAGCAGCCCAAGACGGATCCGGGGCAATGAGCAGTTCTTC.

The gene calls are TRBV11-2 and TRBJ2-7, with 8 bases aligning to TRBD2. Per the germline V gene, CDR1 is SGHAT and CDR2 is FQNNGV. V lost 1 base, J lost 6 bases, and 5 bases stayed unmatched. The CDR3 runs 14 residues. CDR3 in amino acids: CASSLAGGPSEQYF. The CDR3 bases are TGTGCCAGCAGCTTAGCGGGAGGGCCTTCCGAGCAGTACTTC.

The V gene is TRBV30, the J gene TRBJ1-2, with a tentative D call TRBD1 (5 bases). V dropped 0 bases and J dropped 7 bases, with 12 bases sitting between them. Germline CDR1 GTSNPN, CDR2 SVGIG (reference sequence). The length of the CDR3 is 13 residues. The CDR3 sequence is CAWSVRSGTGYTF. CDR3 DNA sequence: TGTGCCTGGAGTGTGCGGTCGGGGACTGGCTACACCTTC.

V usage is TRBV7-2 and J usage is TRBJ2-7; weak D call: TRBD2 (6 bases). The CDR3 contains 14 residues. The germline gives CDR1 SGHTA, CDR2 FQGNSA. V was cut by 4 bases and J by 5 bases, with 15 bases left in between. CDR3 region: CASSSAGTPDEQYF. For the CDR3, the DNA is TGTGCCAGCAGCTCCGCCGGGACTCCCGACGAGCAGTACTTC.

The chain carries TRBV19 and TRBJ2-7; D could derive from TRBD1 or TRBD2 (5 bases each). Trimming stripped 1 base from V and 3 bases from J, with 10 bases between. This CDR3 region has 14 residues. Germline CDR1 and CDR2: LNHDA and SQIVND (reference sequence). CDR3 amino acids: CASSIGGEIYEQYF. For the CDR3, the DNA is TGTGCCAGTAGTATAGGAGGGGAAATCTACGAGCAGTACTTC.

This chain joins TRBV7-9 and TRBJ2-1, with TRBD2 matching 11 bases. Trimming cost V 5 bases and J 5 bases; bases outside gene matches: 8. From germline, CDR1 is SEHNR and CDR2 FQNEAQ (reference sequence). CDR3 length: 16 amino acids. The CDR3 reads CASSRVGTSGNNEQFF. In nucleotides, the CDR3 is TGTGCCAGCAGCCGAGTCGGGACTAGCGGCAACAATGAGCAGTTCTTC.

V usage is TRBV6-5 and J usage is TRBJ1-2; maybe TRBD1 (6 bases). CDR3 length equals 13 residues. Looked up from germline, CDR1 is MNHEY and CDR2 is SVGAGI. Trimming took 6 bases from V and 6 from J, leaving 14 bases between them. Here the CDR3 DNA reads TGTGCCAGCAGATTACAGGGAGGGGATGGCTACACCTTC. It translates to CASRLQGGDGYTF.

This clone was seen once. The CDR3 spells CASAPGQGTSYEQYF. The CDR3 nucleotides read TGTGCCAGCGCCCCTGGACAGGGTACCTCCTACGAGCAGTACTTC. The V and J genes are TRBV6-5 and TRBJ2-7; TRBD1 matches 8 bases. The CDR3 consists of 15 residues. The germline gives CDR1 MNHEY, CDR2 SVGAGI. The trim removed 8 bases at V and 0 bases at J, leaving 9 bases unmatched.